This TCR beta chain was identified in a study of beta chain features in type 1 diabetes (dated by TCRdb to 2016 to 2019). Regarding the research as a whole: No differences in mean age, gender distribution, total cell number or subset yield were found between patients and healthy donors. A total of some 100,000,000 sorted cells were examined across all samples, and the number of cells per subset was strongly correlated with RNA yield. In the study, TCRB repertoires of sorted circulating CD4+ T cell subsets from recently diagnosed type 1 diabetes patients were compared with those of matched healthy donors. Whereas all 28 donors provided naive and central memory subsets, regulatory and stem cell-like memory subsets were isolated from just 8 patients and roughly 8 healthy donors.

The entire isolated RNA was reverse transcribed using the High Capacity cDNA Reverse Transcription Kit, and thus expressed TCRB transcripts were sequenced. Deep immunoSEQ sequencing was performed on naive, central memory and regulatory T cell samples, with an average of roughly 3.5 million total reads per sample. Sorted cells were lysed in RLT buffer, and RNA was extracted using DNase-treated RNeasy Micro or Mini kits according to cell number. Each cell subset was processed on its own to prevent cross-contamination, while patient and healthy donor samples were processed together. The immunoSEQ multiplex PCR was used to amplify TCRB sequences from cDNA, yielding 87-bp fragments that span the CDR3 region. Amplicons were sequenced on the Illumina HiSeq platform. The paper's data handling went like this. Synthetic template baselines were used to correct PCR bias computationally, reads within Hamming distance 2 were collapsed together, and singletons that could not be merged were discarded. Reads were aligned against IMGT to assign V, D and J genes, CDR3 length and insertions or deletions at six rearrangement sites. Within each subset, clonotype counts were normalized to the number of sorted cells before true diversity and Gini coefficients were calculated with the tcR R package. Repertoire sharing was quantified using the overlap coefficient calculated on TCRB nucleotide sequences. Here the immuneACCESS table is served through TCRdb, limited to in-frame sequences with V and J called. Missing clones are a known gap in these copies; in checked studies unresolved V genes cover under half, and the rest lacks a known reason. The V and J calls and clone size come from that table; D and trimming were worked out from the DNA. The sample has 95,000 to 150,000 clones on record, about 17% of them singletons. 2% to 3% of the sample is held by the ten biggest clonotypes.

Each donor gave one peripheral blood draw, roughly 0.11 L on average, collected into heparinised tubes. A BD FACSAria II was used to sort naive, central memory, regulatory and stem cell-like memory CD4+ T cells with a panel that included CD45RO, CCR7, CD25, CD127, CD95 and CD27. Purity was above 98% for every sorted population. PBMCs were isolated right away by Lymphoprep density gradient centrifugation and were stained directly, without culture. Samples were stained and sorted in pairs, with one healthy donor and one patient per experiment, so that batch effects were minimized. On the study overall, not on this receptor specifically: Shorter templates might have been favored by PCR, but patient and control samples were amplified and corrected together, so both groups would have been affected equally by any skew. Fewer insertions and more nucleotide deletions at VDJ recombination sites were observed in patients with type 1 diabetes, implying thymic rearrangement abnormalities. Naive, central memory and regulatory TCRB repertoires appeared to be more alike among patients than among healthy donors. Because cDNA was sequenced instead of genomic DNA, activated cells with high expression could be over-represented, although the groups did not differ in activation or CD3 levels. A moderate but significant shortening of TCRB CDR3 length was observed in type 1 diabetes patients in all four CD4+ subsets. HLA sub-analyses involved small numbers of individuals, so any influence of HLA type on TCRB rearrangement remained unresolved.

Points on this clone: Its specific antigen is unknown. No per-base quality is available; no much larger clone lies one base away.

The CDR1 and CDR2 encoded by the germline V gene are MNHNS and SASEGT. Taken from cysteine to phenylalanine, the CDR3 has 15 residues. Only CDR3 DNA remains: 45 bases, in frame from the first base. The junction carries 10 bases between V and J, which are trimmed by 1 base and 2 bases respectively. Material for sequencing was central memory CD4+ T cells from blood. This receptor was identified in a man in his thirties or forties with type 1 diabetes. The chain is encoded by TRBV6-1 joined to TRBJ2-3; a tentative D match to TRBD1 spans 6 bases. The CDR3 reads as follows: CASSEGAGATDTQYF. The DNA sequence is given as TGTGCCAGCAGTGAAGGGGCAGGGGCCACAGATACGCAGTATTTT.